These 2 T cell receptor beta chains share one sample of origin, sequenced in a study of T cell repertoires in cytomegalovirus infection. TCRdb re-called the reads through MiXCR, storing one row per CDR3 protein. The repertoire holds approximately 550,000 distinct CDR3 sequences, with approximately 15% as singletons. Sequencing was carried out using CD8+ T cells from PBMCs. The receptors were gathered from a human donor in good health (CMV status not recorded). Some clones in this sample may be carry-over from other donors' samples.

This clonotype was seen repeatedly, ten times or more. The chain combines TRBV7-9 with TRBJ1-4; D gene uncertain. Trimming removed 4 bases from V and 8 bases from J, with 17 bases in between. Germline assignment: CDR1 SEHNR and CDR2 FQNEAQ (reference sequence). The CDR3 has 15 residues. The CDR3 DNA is TGTGCCAGCAGCTACACAGTCGGAGGAGAAGAAAAACTGTTTTTT. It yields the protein CASSYTVGGEEKLFF.

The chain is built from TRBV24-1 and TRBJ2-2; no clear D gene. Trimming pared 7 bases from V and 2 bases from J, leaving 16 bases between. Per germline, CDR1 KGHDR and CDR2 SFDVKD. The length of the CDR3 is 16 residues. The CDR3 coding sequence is TGTGCCACCAGCGACATTTTTACCTACAACACCGGGGAGCTGTTTTTT. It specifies CATSDIFTYNTGELFF.